This T cell receptor (beta chain) derives from a study of a mutant IDH1 vaccine in newly diagnosed glioma. Study context: Eight vaccinations reached patients in weeks 1, 3, 5, 7, 11, 15, 19 and 23.

Libraries were prepared by immunoSEQ multiplex PCR; TCRdb keeps only in-frame clonotypes and omits some of them. The table shows about 83,000 clones, with roughly nine tenths occurring only once. Study outcomes and limitations: Apparently, pseudoprogression bore no relation to changes among the top peripheral T cell clonotypes. In approximately 92% of patients, immune responses induced by the vaccine occurred.

Time point reported: week 5, during vaccination. What each vaccine dose contained was 300 ug of mutant IDH1 20-mer peptide, accompanied by topical imiquimod. Notes on this clone: Its antigen is unidentified.

CDR1 and CDR2 (germline): PRHDT, FYEKMQ (reference sequence). V shed 0 bases, J shed 4 bases, and the junction held 3 bases outside the gene matches. The CDR3 is 15 amino acids. The V gene is TRBV13, the J gene TRBJ2-1; TRBD2 matches at 7 bases. The clonotype comes from a woman aged 45-59 years with glioma. The material was PBMCs, obtained from a glioma patient whose treatment included an IDH1 peptide vaccine. The chain's CDR3 is CASSLGLAAYNEQFF. The CDR3 DNA follows: TGTGCCAGCAGCTTAGGTCTAGCGGCTTACAATGAGCAGTTCTTC.